At least ten counts were recorded for the clone carrying this T cell receptor beta chain. Its antigen is unknown. The data were obtained in a study of blood T cells in healthy people across ages. Study at large: The capture of about one barcoded beta molecule per two T cells was achieved by template switching.

General study results and limits: Since the PBMCs were unsorted, naive and antigen-experienced cells could not be conclusively compared. Per-million-T-cell TCR beta diversity fell roughly linearly with age.

Through a sample-barcoded 5' primer and a J-beta primer mix, a second PCR was run for 7 to 11 cycles. Each cDNA molecule, via a template-switch adaptor with 12 random nucleotides, was tagged. TCRdb recomputed calls from the 5' RACE reads with MiXCR, one row per CDR3 protein. Of hundreds of thousands of distinct CDR3 sequences listed, around 31% are singletons. The V end was cut by 5 bases, the J end by 3 bases, with 10 bases between. CDR1 is ENHRY, CDR2 SYGVKD, per germline. The CDR3 consists of 13 residues. This chain links TRBV10-3 with TRBJ1-1; D is possibly TRBD1 (6 bases). The origin of this receptor is a woman aged 80 or over in good health. Sequenced material: blood. DNA for the CDR3: TGTGCCATCAGTAAGAAGGGGGACACTGAAGCTTTCTTT. This sequence encodes CAISKKGDTEAFF.